The clone carrying this T cell receptor beta chain has just one count. The antigen is not known. This table comes from immunoSEQ multiplex PCR, and its TCRdb copy is limited to in-frame clones, with some not included. The table lists fewer than 200,000 clones, around nine tenths of them singletons. V dropped 3 bases and J dropped 6; count of bases not matched to a gene: 4. Germline lookup yields CDR1 SGHTA and CDR2 FQGTGA. CDR3 length: 14 amino acids. The sample belongs to a study of cytomegalovirus exposure and HLA in healthy donors. Across the whole study: The approximately 110 validation repertoires, a later analysis reported, used the same platform as the roughly 610 first-cohort repertoires.

Broader study findings: Reportedly, diagnosis of cytomegalovirus status by the classifier showed high specificity and sensitivity. In the 100 to 150 validation repertoires, just under 95% of cluster scores exceeded 0, per a later analysis.

The sequenced sample was PBMCs. The gene calls are TRBV7-3 and TRBJ2-1; 8 positions match TRBD1. This receptor was identified in a young man in good health and CMV-seropositive. The CDR3 loop is CASSFSGGPNEQFF. In nucleotides, the CDR3 is TGTGCCAGCAGCTTTTCAGGGGGCCCCAATGAGCAGTTCTTC.